This paragraph reports one T cell receptor beta chain. The sample comes from a study of technical replicates of blood from several donors. V was clipped by 4 bases and J by 7 bases, with 11 bases between them. CDR1 MGHDK and CDR2 SYGVNS come from the germline V gene. The CDR3 is made up of 14 amino acids. The protocol was immunoSEQ multiplex PCR, while the TCRdb copy is restricted to in-frame clones and leaves out a portion. The sample lists 44,000 or so clones; approximately 90% were seen once. The sample was PBMCs. This receptor was identified in a human donor in good health. Some clones in this sample may be carry-over from other donors' samples. The J gene is TRBJ1-6, the V gene TRBV25-1; tentative D call: TRBD1 (5 bases). The CDR3 sequence is CASSVHQGNSPLHF. The CDR3 DNA sequence: TGTGCCAGCAGTGTCCATCAGGGAAATTCACCCCTCCACTTT.